This note documents a single T cell receptor (beta chain) sequence. Its antigen is unknown. The data originate from a study of long-term antiretroviral therapy in people with HIV. Findings and limits, study-wide: Every time point showed a repertoire led by clones expanded before ART. Upon ART, diversity increased but remained lower than transplant donor controls. The ART regimens used between 2004 and 2017 may be less effective than current ones.

The V gene lost 5 bases and the J gene lost 1 base, with 12 bases spanning the gap. This CDR3 region has 14 residues. The V gene's germline CDR1 is SGHRS and CDR2 YFSETQ. The libraries were made with immunoSEQ v3.0 at survey level. Profiled with immunoSEQ multiplex PCR; TCRdb holds only in-frame clones, not every one. This sample has about 18,000 clones, with about 82% found just once. V usage is TRBV5-1 and J usage is TRBJ2-5; D possibly corresponds to TRBD1 (6 bases). Here the sequenced sample was unsorted PBMCs, taken 0.6 years after starting antiretroviral therapy. The sequence came from a woman aged 18-29 years with HIV. CDR3 DNA sequence: TGCGCCAGCAGACTCACAGGGACCCAAGAGACCCAGTACTTC. It yields the protein CASRLTGTQETQYF.